The rows below give T cell receptor beta chains drawn from one sample of a study of CD8+ T cells in alopecia areata. TCRdb keeps only in-frame clones here, not all; method: immunoSEQ multiplex PCR. The data hold 150,000 or so clones, with more than 40% observed a single time. Material: CD4+ T cells sorted from blood. These receptors all stem from a human donor with alopecia areata. Each CDR3 is given with its conserved first and last residue. A D gene is named only where the DNA matches it firmly. Some rows have no size entry. The others give once, few or many, or a class for an expanded clone.

>-|TRBV25-1|TRBJ2-5|-
CASIRSGQETQYF
TGTGCCAGCATAAGGTCTGGACAAGAGACCCAGTACTTC
>once|TRBV6-1|TRBJ2-1|-
CATSENPRGEQFF
TGTGCCACCTCCGAAAACCCAAGGGGGGAGCAGTTCTTC
>-|TRBV28|TRBJ2-3|-
CASSLSGQGTSTDTQYF
TGTGCCAGCAGTTTGAGCGGACAAGGAACTAGCACAGATACGCAGTATTTT
>-|TRBV2|TRBJ2-5|-
CASNRDLIETQYF
TGTGCCAGCAATCGGGACCTGATTGAGACCCAGTACTTC
>few|TRBV29-1|TRBJ2-1|TRBD2
CSAPGLAGEDEQFF
TGCAGCGCTCCGGGACTAGCGGGAGAAGATGAGCAGTTCTTC
>-|TRBV19|TRBJ2-7|TRBD1
CASSGQATYEQYF
TGTGCCAGTAGTGGACAGGCCACCTACGAGCAGTACTTC
>few|TRBV27|TRBJ2-3|TRBD1
CASSVNNRGLGNTDTQYF
TGTGCCAGCAGCGTCAATAACAGGGGGCTGGGGAACACAGATACGCAGTATTTT
>-|TRBV28|TRBJ2-7|TRBD1
CASRQGDEQYF
TGTGCCAGCAGACAGGGGGATGAGCAGTACTTC
>many|TRBV19|TRBJ2-1|TRBD2
CASRHLAGGVKDEQFF
TGTGCCAGTAGGCATCTAGCGGGAGGAGTTAAGGATGAGCAGTTCTTC
>-|TRBV6-8|TRBJ2-1|TRBD2
CASSSAHSGLSYNEQFF
TGTGCCAGCAGTTCCGCCCATAGCGGGCTCTCCTACAATGAGCAGTTCTTC
>-|TRBV7-3|TRBJ2-1|TRBD2
CASSATSGWYNEQFF
TGTGCCAGCAGCGCGACTAGCGGGTGGTACAATGAGCAGTTCTTC
>-|TRBV27|TRBJ1-2|-
CASSLRGSLSGYTF
TGTGCCAGCAGTTTACGGGGGTCCCTCTCGGGCTACACCTTC
>few|TRBV27|TRBJ2-7|TRBD1
CASSRTGLYEQYF
TGTGCCAGCTCCCGGACAGGGTTGTACGAGCAGTACTTC
>few|TRBV18|TRBJ1-4|-
CASRGRGNEKLFF
TGTGCCAGCCGTGGGCGGGGTAATGAAAAACTGTTTTTT
>few|TRBV6-1|TRBJ1-1|-
CASSEGLTMNTEAFF
TGTGCCAGCAGTGAAGGGCTCACCATGAACACTGAAGCTTTCTTT
>few|TRBV19|TRBJ2-7|-
CASSRYPEGSYEQYF
TGTGCCAGTAGTCGTTACCCAGAGGGTTCCTACGAGCAGTACTTC
>-|TRBV5-1|TRBJ2-7|-
CASSTSVPGPYEQYF
TGCGCCAGCAGTACGAGCGTCCCGGGTCCCTACGAGCAGTACTTC
>few|TRBV30|TRBJ1-1|TRBD1
CAWNRGPTEAFF
TGTGCCTGGAACAGGGGTCCCACTGAAGCTTTCTTT
>-|TRBV18|TRBJ1-5|TRBD1
CASSPPGQGGNQPQHF
TGTGCCAGCTCACCACCGGGACAGGGGGGAAATCAGCCCCAGCATTTT
>-|TRBV29-1|TRBJ2-1|TRBD1
CSHRDRGVHNEQFF
TGCAGTCACCGGGACAGGGGTGTCCACAATGAGCAGTTCTTC
>few|TRBV29-1|TRBJ1-2|-
CSAERQSRGYTF
TGCAGCGCTGAACGACAGTCTCGGGGCTACACCTTC
>once|TRBV29-1|TRBJ2-1|TRBD2
CSVGGRAREGDEQFF
TGCAGCGTTGGTGGCCGGGCGCGGGAGGGGGATGAGCAGTTCTTC
>-|TRBV2|TRBJ1-1|-
CASSVEDSMNTEAFF
TGTGCCAGCAGTGTAGAGGACTCGATGAACACTGAAGCTTTCTTT
>few|TRBV29-1|TRBJ2-1|TRBD1
CSARRDSAYNEQFF
TGCAGCGCCCGCCGGGACAGCGCCTACAATGAGCAGTTCTTC
>-|TRBV15|TRBJ1-4|-
CATSTRGHNEKLFF
TGTGCCACCAGCACCAGGGGCCATAATGAAAAACTGTTTTTT
>few|TRBV5-1|TRBJ1-2|TRBD1
CASSPPGGIFNTF
TGCGCCAGCAGCCCACCAGGGGGGATCTTCAACACCTTC
>-|TRBV28|TRBJ2-5|-
CASSSPGPGQETQYF
TGTGCCAGCAGTTCCCCGGGGCCCGGGCAAGAGACCCAGTACTTC
>-|TRBV29-1|TRBJ2-7|-
CSVRGQTYEQYF
TGCAGCGTTAGAGGACAGACCTACGAGCAGTACTTC
>-|TRBV5-1|TRBJ2-5|-
CASSLDPGSQETQYF
TGCGCCAGCAGCTTGGATCCAGGCTCCCAAGAGACCCAGTACTTC
>-|TRBV5-1|TRBJ2-1|-
CASSLAFQGTYNEQFF
TGCGCCAGCAGCTTGGCTTTCCAGGGCACCTACAATGAGCAGTTCTTC
>-|TRBV27|TRBJ2-6|-
CASSLSWGNPLSGANVLTF
TGTGCCAGCAGTTTAAGTTGGGGTAATCCTCTCTCTGGGGCCAACGTCCTGACTTTC
>few|TRBV18|TRBJ2-1|-
CASSSPFAGYNEQFF
TGTGCCAGCTCATCACCTTTCGCAGGATACAATGAGCAGTTCTTC
>few|TRBV29-1|TRBJ1-2|-
CSVVVDNYGYTF
TGCAGCGTTGTGGTGGATAACTATGGCTACACCTTC
>-|TRBV7-9|TRBJ2-3|TRBD1
CASSRDRGPDTQYF
TGTGCCAGCAGCCGGGACAGGGGGCCAGATACGCAGTATTTT
>few|TRBV29-1|TRBJ1-1|-
CSGWNTEAFF
TGCAGCGGCTGGAACACTGAAGCTTTCTTT
>few|TRBV7-9|TRBJ2-1|-
CASSLGLFGNEQFF
TGTGCCAGCAGCTTAGGACTCTTCGGGAATGAGCAGTTCTTC
>once|TRBV4-1|TRBJ2-7|-
CASSQDGVGRQYF
TGCGCCAGCAGCCAAGATGGGGTCGGTCGGCAGTACTTC
>-|TRBV4-2|TRBJ2-7|TRBD2
CASSPGGGGYEQYF
TGTGCCAGCAGCCCCGGCGGGGGTGGGTACGAGCAGTACTTC
>-|TRBV29-1|TRBJ2-7|TRBD2
CSVVTLAGGGEQYF
TGCAGCGTTGTAACACTAGCGGGAGGTGGCGAGCAGTACTTC
>-|TRBV28|TRBJ2-5|TRBD2
CASSETLAGEETQYF
TGTGCCAGCAGTGAAACTTTAGCGGGAGAAGAGACCCAGTACTTC
>-|TRBV30|TRBJ2-5|TRBD1
CAWRPTGTGVSQYF
TGTGCCTGGAGGCCAACCGGGACAGGGGTTTCCCAGTACTTC
>-|TRBV21-1|TRBJ2-7|-
CASSKDGAAGGLQYEQYF
TGTGCCAGCAGCAAAGATGGCGCAGCGGGAGGCCTCCAGTACGAGCAGTACTTC
>-|TRBV6-5|TRBJ1-5|-
CASSQRGNQPQHF
TGTGCCAGCAGCCAACGGGGCAATCAGCCCCAGCATTTT
>-|TRBV10-3|TRBJ2-1|TRBD2
CAISETWTSGLYNEQFF
TGTGCCATCAGTGAGACCTGGACTAGCGGGCTCTACAATGAGCAGTTCTTC
>-|TRBV5-1|TRBJ2-3|TRBD2
CASSLRPSSGSTDTQYF
TGCGCCAGCAGCCTGAGGCCCTCTAGCGGGAGCACAGATACGCAGTATTTT
>few|TRBV28|TRBJ2-3|-
CASTEPGGGADTQYF
TGTGCCAGCACCGAACCCGGGGGTGGTGCAGATACGCAGTATTTT
>few|TRBV23-1|TRBJ1-2|-
CASSQSVGCYGYTF
TGCGCCAGCAGTCAATCGGTCGGGTGCTATGGCTACACCTTC
>-|TRBV2|TRBJ2-7|TRBD1
CASRRDRTYEQYF
TGTGCCAGCAGGCGGGACAGGACCTACGAGCAGTACTTC
>-|TRBV4-1|TRBJ2-2|-
CASSQGDRAVGELFF
TGCGCCAGCAGCCAAGGGGACCGAGCGGTCGGGGAGCTGTTTTTT
>-|TRBV29-1|TRBJ1-2|TRBD1
CSVEGQGGNYGYTF
TGCAGCGTTGAAGGACAGGGGGGTAACTATGGCTACACCTTC
>-|TRBV5-1|TRBJ1-2|-
CASSFSGDYGYTF
TGCGCCAGCAGCTTCTCAGGGGACTATGGCTACACCTTC
>once|TRBV5-1|TRBJ2-2|-
CASSLAGGNTGELFF
TGCGCCAGCAGCTTGGCAGGAGGGAACACCGGGGAGCTGTTTTTT
>-|TRBV27|TRBJ2-2|-
CASSFGVDTGELFF
TGTGCCAGCAGTTTCGGGGTGGACACCGGGGAGCTGTTTTTT
>-|TRBV30|TRBJ1-2|-
CAWSPNNYGYTF
TGTGCCTGGAGTCCCAACAACTATGGCTACACCTTC
>once|TRBV20-1|TRBJ2-7|-
CSAREAYEQYF
TGCAGTGCTAGAGAAGCCTACGAGCAGTACTTC
>few|TRBV29-1|TRBJ1-1|-
CSAAWLNTEAFF
TGCAGCGCTGCGTGGCTGAACACTGAAGCTTTCTTT
>few|TRBV7-3|TRBJ2-5|-
CASSTIGQETQYF
TGTGCCAGCAGTACTATAGGGCAAGAGACCCAGTACTTC
>-|TRBV18|TRBJ2-1|-
CASSPLPGHSYNEQFF
TGTGCCAGCTCACCCTTGCCCGGCCACTCCTACAATGAGCAGTTCTTC